Listed below are T cell receptor beta chains from one sample, sequenced in a study of blood T cell repertoires in COVID-19. The repertoire was sequenced with immunoSEQ multiplex PCR; TCRdb's copy has only in-frame clones and lacks some. This table has about 250,000 clones, 88% appearing once. The sequenced material came from peripheral blood. The receptors were gathered from a woman aged 40 to 50 who had recovered from COVID-19. Each CDR3 is given with its conserved first and last residue. Expanded clones get a size class; other rows say once, few or many, or leave the size out.

>TRBJ2-2|TRBV27|NA
CASSAQGARNTGELFF
>TRBJ2-1|TRBV7-2|NA
CASSLVGSSEQFF
>TRBJ2-3|TRBV24-1|NA
CATSDSGTAFYTDTQYF
>TRBJ1-4|TRBV9|NA
CASSAGQLNEKLFF
>TRBJ2-1|TRBV7-9|NA
CASSSGSTMKQFF
>TRBJ1-2|TRBV25-1|NA
CASSELAGGSSNYGYTF
>TRBJ1-5|TRBV19|once
CASSIGQGYQPQHF
>TRBJ2-3|TRBV19|NA
CASSITQTGGVSKAGVDSTDTQYF
>TRBJ1-2|TRBV4-2|NA
CASSPYLQGGLANYGYTF
>TRBJ2-7|TRBV11-2|few
CASSLGQGAYEQYF
>TRBJ2-2|TRBV6-5|NA
CASWETGWNTGELFF
>TRBJ1-4|TRBV3-1/TRBV3-2|once
CASSPRDRAGEKLFF
>TRBJ1-4|TRBV4-2|NA
CASSQDGGRAAEQLFF
>TRBJ2-6|TRBV7-9|NA
CASSQTGSGANVLTF
>TRBJ2-7|TRBV2|NA
CASSPYPVGSTSYEQYF
>TRBJ2-7|TRBV29-1|NA
CSAEGRNYEQYF
>TRBJ2-7|TRBV19|NA
CASSATVSSYEQYF
>TRBJ1-4|TRBV6-5|NA
CASGQGAATNEKLFF
>TRBJ2-7|TRBV3-1/TRBV3-2|NA
CASSQCFRTGVSYEQYF
>TRBJ2-7|TRBV7-9|NA
CASSLQRDYEQYF
>TRBJ2-7|TRBV30|NA
CAWGKGQAYEQYF
>TRBJ1-2|TRBV5-1|NA
CASSLAGFGYTF
>TRBJ2-7|TRBV4-1|NA
CASSPRQTSGFSGHEQYF
>TRBJ1-5|TRBV6-1|NA
CASSEWGGLGQPQHF